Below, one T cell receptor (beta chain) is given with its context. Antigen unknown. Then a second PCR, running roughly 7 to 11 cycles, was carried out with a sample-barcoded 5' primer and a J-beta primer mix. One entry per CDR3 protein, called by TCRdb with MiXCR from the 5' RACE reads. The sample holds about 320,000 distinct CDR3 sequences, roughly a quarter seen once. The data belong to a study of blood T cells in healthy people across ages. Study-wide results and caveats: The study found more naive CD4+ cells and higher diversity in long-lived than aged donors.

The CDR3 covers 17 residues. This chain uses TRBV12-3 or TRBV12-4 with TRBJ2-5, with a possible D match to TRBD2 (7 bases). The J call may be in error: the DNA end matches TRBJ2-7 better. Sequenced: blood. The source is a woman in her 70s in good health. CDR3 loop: CASSLARGGRTIYEQYF. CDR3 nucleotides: TGTGCCAGCAGTTTAGCGAGGGGGGGCAGGACCATCTACGAGCAGTACTTC.